The 5 T cell receptor beta chains given below trace back to one sample, sequenced in a study of CD8 T cells in ankylosing spondylitis. General observations from the study: Ankylosing spondylitis blood appeared to be characterized by a TCR beta motif of several highly homologous variants.

TCRdb analysed the 5' RACE reads with MiXCR anew, one entry per CDR3 protein. The sample carries approximately 500,000 distinct CDR3 sequences, 9.5% to 15% recorded once. These receptors' antigens are unknown. The sequencing input was blood, either unsorted or a sorted T cell fraction (not recorded which). These TCRs come from a male donor with ankylosing spondylitis.

This clonotype was counted a few times. This chain links TRBV20-1 with TRBJ2-1; no firm D call. The length of the CDR3 is 15 residues. V was trimmed by 4 bases and J by 3 bases, leaving 16 bases between them. Germline lookup yields CDR1 DFQATT and CDR2 SNEGSKA (reference sequence). The CDR3 spells CSATVIGRSYNEQFF. The CDR3 DNA reads TGCAGTGCTACCGTGATAGGAAGAAGCTACAATGAGCAGTTCTTC.

The chain links TRBV27 to TRBJ1-5; 8 nucleotides agree with TRBD1. With 6 bases clipped from V and 7 bases from J, the junction kept 11 bases outside the gene matches. Germline CDR1 is MNHEY and CDR2 is SMNVEV (reference sequence). The CDR3 is 15 amino acids. Here the CDR3 reads CASSHSGGNKQPQHF. The CDR3 region has the DNA TGTGCCAGCAGCCACTCAGGGGGCAACAAACAGCCCCAGCATTTT.

This sequence joins TRBV25-1 and TRBJ2-4; a possible D gene is TRBD1 (5 bases). The CDR3 contains 13 residues. Per the germline V gene, CDR1 is MGHDK and CDR2 is SYGVNS. V lost 2 bases and J 9 bases, leaving 11 bases between the germline ends. CDR3 coding DNA: TGTGCCAGCAGTGAACCAGGGTCACGCATTCAGTACTTC. Translation: CASSEPGSRIQYF.

The chain is built from TRBV4-2 and TRBJ2-2; perhaps TRBD1 as D (5 bases). Looked up from germline, CDR1 is LGHNA and CDR2 is YNFKEQ. V was pared by 0 bases and J by 4 bases, with 6 bases between. The CDR3 totals 14 residues. CDR3 in DNA: TGTGCCAGCAGCCAAGATAGGGGCACCGGGGAGCTGTTTTTT. The encoded protein is CASSQDRGTGELFF.

This clonotype showed up many times. The CDR3 DNA sequence: TGTGCCACCTCACTAGCGGGCACCGGGGAGCTGTTTTTT. Its translation: CATSLAGTGELFF. The chain employs TRBV2 and TRBJ2-2, with 9 bases matching TRBD2. The CDR3 runs to 13 residues. CDR1 SNHLY and CDR2 FYNNEI come from the germline V gene. V was pared by 10 bases and J by 4 bases, with 4 bases of the junction left unmatched.